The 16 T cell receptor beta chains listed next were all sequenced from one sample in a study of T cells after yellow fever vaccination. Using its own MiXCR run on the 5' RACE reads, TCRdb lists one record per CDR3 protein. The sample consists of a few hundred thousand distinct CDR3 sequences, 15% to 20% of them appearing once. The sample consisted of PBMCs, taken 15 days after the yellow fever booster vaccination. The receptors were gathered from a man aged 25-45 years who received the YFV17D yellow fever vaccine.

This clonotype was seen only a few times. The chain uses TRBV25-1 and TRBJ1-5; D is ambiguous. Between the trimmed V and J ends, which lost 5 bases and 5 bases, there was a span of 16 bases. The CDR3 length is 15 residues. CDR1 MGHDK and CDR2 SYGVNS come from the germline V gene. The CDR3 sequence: CASSPGSGGDQPQHF. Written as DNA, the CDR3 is TGTGCCAGCAGTCCTGGGAGTGGTGGCGATCAGCCCCAGCATTTT. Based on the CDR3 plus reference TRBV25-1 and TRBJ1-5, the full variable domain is EADIYQTPRYLVIGTGKKITLECSQTMGHDKMYWYQQDPGMELHLIHYSYGVNSTEKGDLSSESTVSRIRTEHFPLTLESARPSHTSQYLCASSPGSGGDQPQHFGDGTRLSIL.

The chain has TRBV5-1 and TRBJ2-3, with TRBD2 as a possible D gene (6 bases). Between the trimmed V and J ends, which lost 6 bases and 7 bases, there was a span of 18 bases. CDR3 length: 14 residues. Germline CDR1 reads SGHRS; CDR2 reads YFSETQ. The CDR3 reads CASIRGGTNHTQYF. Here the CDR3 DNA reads TGCGCCAGCATAAGGGGCGGGACGAACCATACGCAGTATTTT.

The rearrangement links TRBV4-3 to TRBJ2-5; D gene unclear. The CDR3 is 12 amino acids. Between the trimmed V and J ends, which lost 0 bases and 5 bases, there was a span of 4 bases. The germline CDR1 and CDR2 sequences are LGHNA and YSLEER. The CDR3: CASSQDMETQYF. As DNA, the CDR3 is TGCGCCAGCAGCCAAGATATGGAGACCCAGTACTTC.

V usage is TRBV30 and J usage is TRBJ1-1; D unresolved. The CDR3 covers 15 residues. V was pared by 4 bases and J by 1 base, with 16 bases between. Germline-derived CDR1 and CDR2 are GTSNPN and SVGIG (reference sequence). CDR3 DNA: TGTGCCTGGACATCTTTTGGCGGTCAGAACACTGAAGCTTTCTTT. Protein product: CAWTSFGGQNTEAFF. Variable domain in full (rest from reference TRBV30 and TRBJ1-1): SQTIHQWPATLVQPVGSPLSLECTVEGTSNPNLYWYRQAAGRGLQLLFYSVGIGQISSEVPQNLSASRPQDRQFILSSKKLLLSDSGFYLCAWTSFGGQNTEAFFGQGTRLTVV.

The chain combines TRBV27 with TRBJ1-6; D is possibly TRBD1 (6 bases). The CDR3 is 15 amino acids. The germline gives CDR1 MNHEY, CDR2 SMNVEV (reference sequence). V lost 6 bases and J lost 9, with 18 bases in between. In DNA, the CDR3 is TGTGCCAGCAGAAGAGACAGGAGCGGGGCTTCACCCCTCCACTTT. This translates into CASRRDRSGASPLHF.

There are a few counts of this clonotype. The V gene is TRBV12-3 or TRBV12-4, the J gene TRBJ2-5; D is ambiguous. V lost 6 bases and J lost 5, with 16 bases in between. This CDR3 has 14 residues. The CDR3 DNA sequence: TGTGCCAGCAGCCACCGGTGGCCGCGGGAGACCCAGTACTTC. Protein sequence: CASSHRWPRETQYF.

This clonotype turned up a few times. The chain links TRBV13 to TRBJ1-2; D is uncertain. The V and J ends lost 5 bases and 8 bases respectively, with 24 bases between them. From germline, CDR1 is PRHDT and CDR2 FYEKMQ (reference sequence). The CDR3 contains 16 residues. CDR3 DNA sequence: TGTGCCAGCAGCCCCATGTCCCAGGCGACTCCTCGAGGCTACACCTTC. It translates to CASSPMSQATPRGYTF.

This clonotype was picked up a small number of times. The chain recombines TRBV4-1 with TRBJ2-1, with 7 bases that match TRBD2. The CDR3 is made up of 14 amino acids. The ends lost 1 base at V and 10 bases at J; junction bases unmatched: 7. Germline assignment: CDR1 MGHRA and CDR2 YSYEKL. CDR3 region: CASSQGLALAEQFF. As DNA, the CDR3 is TGCGCCAGCAGCCAAGGTCTCGCACTAGCGGAGCAGTTCTTC.

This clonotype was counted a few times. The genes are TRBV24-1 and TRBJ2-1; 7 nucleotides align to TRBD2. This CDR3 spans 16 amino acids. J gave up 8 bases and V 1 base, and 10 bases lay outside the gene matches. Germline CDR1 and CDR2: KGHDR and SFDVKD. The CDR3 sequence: CATSDLRVLRGDEQFF. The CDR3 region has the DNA TGTGCCACCAGTGATTTAAGGGTTCTTCGGGGGGATGAGCAGTTCTTC.

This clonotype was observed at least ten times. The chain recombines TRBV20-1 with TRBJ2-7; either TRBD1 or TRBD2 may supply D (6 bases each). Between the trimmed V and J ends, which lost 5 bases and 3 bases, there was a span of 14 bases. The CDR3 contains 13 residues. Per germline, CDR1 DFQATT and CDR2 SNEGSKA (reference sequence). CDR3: CSARGQFGYEQYF. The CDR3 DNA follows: TGCAGTGCTCGGGGGCAGTTCGGCTACGAGCAGTACTTC.

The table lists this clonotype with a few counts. The CDR3 coding sequence is TGTGCCAGCATGGGGGAGGGGTACACTGAAGCTTTCTTT. Residues: CASMGEGYTEAFF. J is TRBJ1-1 and V is TRBV6-6; the D gene is possibly TRBD1 (5 bases). CDR3 length equals 13 residues. Trimming pared 7 bases from V and 3 bases from J, leaving 12 bases between. Germline CDR1 and CDR2: MNHNY and SVGAGI (reference sequence).

The CDR3 loop reads CASSLSAGSTDTQYF. The CDR3 nucleotides are TGTGCCAGCAGCTTATCAGCGGGAAGCACAGATACGCAGTATTTT. This rearrangement joins TRBV11-2 to TRBJ2-3; TRBD2 aligns across 7 bases. This CDR3 has 15 amino acids. V shed 2 bases and J 0 bases; nucleotides not matched to a gene: 2. The germline CDR1 and CDR2 sequences are SGHAT and FQNNGV.

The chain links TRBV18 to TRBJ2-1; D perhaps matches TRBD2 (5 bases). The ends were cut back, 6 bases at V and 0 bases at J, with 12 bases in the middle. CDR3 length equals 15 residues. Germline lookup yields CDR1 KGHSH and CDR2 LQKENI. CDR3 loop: CASSRTPSSYNEQFF. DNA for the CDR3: TGTGCCAGCTCGCGGACTCCTAGCTCCTACAATGAGCAGTTCTTC. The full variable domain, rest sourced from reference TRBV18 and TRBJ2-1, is NAGVMQNPRHLVRRRGQEARLRCSPMKGHSHVYWYRQLPEEGLKFMVYLQKENIIDESGMPKERFSAEFPKEGPSILRIQQVVRGDSAAYFCASSRTPSSYNEQFFGPGTRLTVL.

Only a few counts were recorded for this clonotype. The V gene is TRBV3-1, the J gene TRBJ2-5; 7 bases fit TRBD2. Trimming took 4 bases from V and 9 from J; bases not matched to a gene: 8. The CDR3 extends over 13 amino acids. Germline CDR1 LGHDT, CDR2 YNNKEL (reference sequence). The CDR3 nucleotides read TGTGCCAGCAGCCCCGGGCGGGAGTTGGCCCAGTACTTC. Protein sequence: CASSPGRELAQYF.

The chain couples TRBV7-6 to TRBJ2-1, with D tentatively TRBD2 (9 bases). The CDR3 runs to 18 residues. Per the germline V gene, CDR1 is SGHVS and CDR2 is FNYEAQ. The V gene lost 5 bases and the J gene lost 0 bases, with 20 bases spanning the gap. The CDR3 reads CASSSRQGRGGSYNEQFF. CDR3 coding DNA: TGTGCCAGCAGCAGTCGACAGGGGCGGGGGGGCTCCTACAATGAGCAGTTCTTC. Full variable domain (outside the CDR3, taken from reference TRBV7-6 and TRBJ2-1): GAGVSQSPRYKVTKRGQDVALRCDPISGHVSLYWYRQALGQGPEFLTYFNYEAQQDKSGLPNDRFSAERPEGSISTLTIQRTEQRDSAMYRCASSSRQGRGGSYNEQFFGPGTRLTVL.

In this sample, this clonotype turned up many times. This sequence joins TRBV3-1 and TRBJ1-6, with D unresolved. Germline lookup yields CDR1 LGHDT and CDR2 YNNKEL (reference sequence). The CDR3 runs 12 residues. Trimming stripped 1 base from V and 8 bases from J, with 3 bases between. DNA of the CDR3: TGTGCCAGCAGCCAAGGAGATTCACCCCTCCACTTT. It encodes CASSQGDSPLHF.